A single sample gave rise to the 14 T cell receptor beta chains below, sequenced in a study of technical replicates of blood from several donors. Using immunoSEQ multiplex PCR, the repertoire was profiled, and TCRdb retains in-frame clones only, with some absent. The repertoire consists of more than 90,000 clones, with roughly 95% occurring once and the leading ten covering over 0.2%. Sequencing was performed on T cells isolated from PBMCs. These receptors came from a human donor in good health.

V is TRBV7-2 and J is TRBJ2-3; D is undetermined. CDR1 and CDR2 from the germline V gene are SGHTA and FQGNSA. V lost 6 bases, J lost 3 bases, and 4 bases lay in between. The CDR3 is made up of 11 amino acids. CDR3 DNA sequence: TGTGCCAGCAGACTTACAGATACGCAGTATTTT. Its translation is CASRLTDTQYF.

This clone was recorded once. The genes are TRBV10-3 and TRBJ2-1, with D uncertain. Trimming took off 6 bases at V and 1 base at J, with 7 bases between the two ends. Germline V gives CDR1 ENHRY, CDR2 SYGVKD. This CDR3 contains 13 residues. The CDR3 region is CAIRNRSYNEQFF. CDR3 coding DNA: TGTGCCATCAGGAACAGATCCTACAATGAGCAGTTCTTC.

This chain connects TRBV2 to TRBJ2-7; D perhaps matches TRBD1 (6 bases). Germline assignment: CDR1 SNHLY and CDR2 FYNNEI. V lost 6 bases and J 7 bases, leaving 22 bases between the germline ends. The CDR3 runs to 15 residues. CDR3 sequence: CASSLQGTIQREQYF. The CDR3 coding sequence is TGTGCCAGCAGCCTACAGGGAACCATTCAGCGGGAGCAGTACTTC.

The V gene is TRBV10-1, the J gene TRBJ2-1; TRBD2 aligns across 9 bases. Germline loops: CDR1 WNHNN, CDR2 SYGVQD (reference sequence). The junction had 11 bases not matched to a gene; V was cut back by 3 bases and J by 8 bases. This CDR3 is built from 16 residues. CDR3 sequence reads: CASSDISAGGLDEQFF. The CDR3 coding sequence is TGCGCCAGCAGTGATATTAGTGCGGGAGGGCTAGATGAGCAGTTCTTC.

This clone was observed a single time. CDR3 protein: CASTRSSDTQYF. CDR3 sequence (DNA): TGTGCCAGCACCCGTAGCTCGGATACGCAGTATTTT. The chain has TRBV2 and TRBJ2-3; D is uncertain. CDR3 length equals 12 residues. Germline V lookup: CDR1 SNHLY, CDR2 FYNNEI. V lost 7 bases and J 6 bases, leaving 11 bases between the germline ends.

The V call is TRBV7-3, the J call TRBJ2-2; TRBD2 agrees at 12 bases. The junction had 2 bases not matched to a gene; V was cut back by 5 bases and J by 4 bases. CDR1 and CDR2 from the germline V gene are SGHTA and FQGTGA. The CDR3 is made up of 15 amino acids. This CDR3 is CASSPSGGGTGELFF. Here the CDR3 DNA reads TGTGCCAGCAGCCCTAGCGGGGGGGGCACCGGGGAGCTGTTTTTT.

The chain uses TRBV14 and TRBJ2-3; 10 nucleotides match TRBD2. The V gene end was trimmed by 4 bases and the J gene end by 3 bases; junction bases not matched to a gene: 4. CDR1 is SGHDN and CDR2 is FVKESK in the germline V gene. The CDR3 is made up of 15 amino acids. This chain's CDR3 is CASSRNSGGTDTQYF. The DNA of the CDR3 is TGTGCCAGCAGCCGAAATAGCGGGGGGACAGATACGCAGTATTTT.

The chain is built from TRBV7-9 and TRBJ2-6; 8 bases align to TRBD2. V was clipped by 4 bases and J by 4 bases; unmatched bases: 12. The germline V gene has CDR1 SEHNR and CDR2 FQNEAQ (reference sequence). The CDR3 loop spans 18 amino acids. This chain's CDR3 is CASSSGRAGAAGANVLTF. As DNA, the CDR3 is TGTGCCAGCAGCTCAGGAAGAGCGGGAGCTGCAGGGGCCAACGTCCTGACTTTC.

The chain recombines TRBV5-4 with TRBJ2-1; 12 bases align to TRBD2. The CDR3 is 15 residues long. The germline gives CDR1 SGHNT, CDR2 YYREEE (reference sequence). V lost 4 bases, J lost 5 bases, and 4 bases stayed unmatched. The DNA for the CDR3 is TGTGCCAGCAGCCCAGGACTAGCGGGGAACAATGAGCAGTTCTTC. Amino acid sequence: CASSPGLAGNNEQFF.

The chain uses TRBV5-4 and TRBJ2-5; 8 bases are shared with TRBD2. CDR1 and CDR2 (germline): SGHNT, YYREEE (reference sequence). The length of the CDR3 is 16 residues. J was trimmed by 5 bases and V by 0 bases; bases with no gene match: 9. The CDR3 sequence is CASSLGSGNGMETQYF. CDR3 bases: TGTGCCAGCAGCTTGGGTAGCGGGAACGGTATGGAGACCCAGTACTTC.

The rearrangement joins TRBV2 to TRBJ2-5; D is unclear. Germline values: CDR1 SNHLY, CDR2 FYNNEI. V gave up 10 bases and J gave up 1 base, with 10 bases separating them. This CDR3 region has 12 residues. In DNA, the CDR3 is TGTGCCAACGCTATTTTCCAAGAGACCCAGTACTTC. Its protein is CANAIFQETQYF.

The chain employs TRBV5-1 and TRBJ2-5, with D perhaps TRBD2 (9 bases). This CDR3 is 17 amino acids long. The germline CDR1 and CDR2 sequences are SGHRS and YFSETQ. Trimming took off 2 bases at V and 5 bases at J, with 22 bases between the two ends. The CDR3 loop reads CASSFGLATNRGETQYF. DNA of the CDR3: TGCGCCAGCAGCTTCGGACTAGCGACCAACAGGGGGGAGACCCAGTACTTC. The whole variable domain, remainder taken from reference TRBV5-1 and TRBJ2-5, is KAGVTQTPRYLIKTRGQQVTLSCSPISGHRSVSWYQQTPGQGLQFLFEYFSETQRNKGNFPGRFSGRQFSNSRSEMNVSTLELGDSALYLCASSFGLATNRGETQYFGPGTRLLVL.

The chain is built from TRBV2 and TRBJ1-2; tentative D call: TRBD1 (6 bases). The CDR3 sequence is 13 residues long. Germline V gene lookup returns CDR1 SNHLY and CDR2 FYNNEI. Between the trimmed V and J ends, which lost 10 bases and 6 bases, there was a span of 18 bases. The CDR3 region has the DNA TGTGCCAAACGGGGGGGGCGCTCGGATGGCTACACCTTC. Its protein product is CAKRGGRSDGYTF.

The chain carries TRBV10-1 and TRBJ2-7; maybe TRBD1 (6 bases). V lost 1 base and J lost 0, with 10 bases in between. CDR1 and CDR2 (germline): WNHNN, SYGVQD (reference sequence). The CDR3 spans 15 residues. CDR3 sequence: CASSEWGPSSYEQYF. CDR3 in DNA: TGCGCCAGCAGTGAGTGGGGGCCCAGCTCCTACGAGCAGTACTTC.